Each of the 5 T cell receptor beta chains below was sequenced from the same sample in a study of blood T cells in healthy people across ages. It was with a sample-barcoded 5' primer and a J-beta primer mix that a second PCR of about 7 to 12 cycles was run. MiXCR, applied by TCRdb to the 5' RACE reads, yields one record per CDR3 protein. The data show about 830,000 distinct CDR3 sequences, with approximately 65% seen just once and around a quarter held by the top ten. The source material was blood. The receptors here all came from a man aged 25 to 40 in good health.

There are a few counts of this clonotype. This chain connects TRBV12-3 or TRBV12-4 to TRBJ2-5; possible D gene TRBD1, 6 bases. Trimming pared 8 bases from V and 5 bases from J, leaving 21 bases between. The CDR3 totals 15 residues. CDR3 sequence (DNA): TGTGCCAGCCGTTCTCACGGGGACAATCAGGAGACCCAGTACTTC. Its protein product is CASRSHGDNQETQYF.

This chain connects TRBV15 to TRBJ2-1, with 9 bases that match TRBD1. CDR3 length equals 14 residues. Germline CDR1 and CDR2: LNHNV and YYDKDF (reference sequence). The ends lost 5 bases at V and 5 bases at J; junction bases unmatched: 4. CDR3 sequence (DNA): TGTGCCACCAGCCAGACAGGGGGTCACAATGAGCAGTTCTTC. Amino acid sequence: CATSQTGGHNEQFF.

This chain connects TRBV27 to TRBJ2-2; 7 bases line up with TRBD2. Germline CDR1 reads MNHEY; CDR2 reads SMNVEV (reference sequence). The CDR3 runs 15 residues. Trimming cost V 6 bases and J 11 bases; bases outside gene matches: 15. The CDR3 protein is CASSLIGSGAAELFF. The CDR3 region has the DNA TGTGCCAGCAGCCTTATAGGGAGCGGGGCCGCAGAGCTGTTTTTT.

The rearrangement joins TRBV27 to TRBJ2-5; D is perhaps TRBD1 (6 bases). V shed 3 bases and J shed 0 bases, with 11 bases lying between them. CDR3 length: 15 amino acids. Looked up from germline, CDR1 is MNHEY and CDR2 is SMNVEV (reference sequence). Written as DNA, the CDR3 is TGTGCCAGCAGTTTCCAGGGGTGGTACCAAGAGACCCAGTACTTC. Translating it yields CASSFQGWYQETQYF.

The J gene is TRBJ2-5, the V gene TRBV28, with D perhaps TRBD2 (6 bases). There are 13 residues in the CDR3. V lost 8 bases and J 1 base, leaving 11 bases between the germline ends. The V gene's germline CDR1 is MDHEN and CDR2 SYDVKM. The CDR3 sequence: CASALALQETQYF. The CDR3 DNA reads as TGTGCCAGCGCCCTAGCGCTCCAAGAGACCCAGTACTTC.